The rows below give T cell receptor beta chains drawn from one sample of a study of blood T cell repertoires in COVID-19. The table came from immunoSEQ multiplex PCR; TCRdb's copy has only in-frame clones and leaves some out. The table includes about 140,000 clones, 60% to 85% detected once. The sample was peripheral blood. All receptors come from a man aged 50 to 60 with active or convalescent COVID-19. CDR3s include the opening cysteine and the closing phenylalanine or tryptophan. The D gene is left open where the match is weak. Where a row states a size, it is once, few, many or the class of an expanded clone; other rows omit it.

NA	TRBJ2-1	14	NA	TRBV7-9	CASGVGASLNEQFF	TGTGCCTCAGGGGTGGGAGCTAGTTTGAATGAGCAGTTCTTC
TRBD1	TRBJ2-3	17	NA	TRBV28	CASSLDPPGQGSDTQYF	TGTGCCAGCAGTTTGGACCCGCCGGGACAGGGTTCGGATACGCAGTATTTT
NA	TRBJ2-7	14	NA	TRBV11-2	CAPKGLGGEAEQYF	TGTGCCCCTAAAGGATTAGGGGGGGAGGCGGAGCAGTACTTC
NA	TRBJ1-2	13	NA	TRBV30	CAWSLRGASGYTF	TGTGCCTGGAGTCTTCGTGGGGCGTCTGGCTACACCTTC
NA	TRBJ1-4	14	NA	TRBV15	CATSRDRWYEKLFF	TGTGCCACCAGCAGAGACAGGTGGTATGAAAAACTGTTTTTT
TRBD2	TRBJ2-3	24	NA	TRBV4-2	CASTVRAGQAWTSGRVSHTDTQYF	TGTGCCAGCACCGTAAGGGCCGGACAGGCTTGGACTAGCGGGAGGGTGTCCCACACAGATACGCAGTATTTT
NA	TRBJ2-2	15	NA	TRBV7-9	CASSFLGQNTGELFF	TGTGCCAGCAGCTTTCTCGGACAGAACACCGGGGAGCTGTTTTTT
TRBD1	TRBJ2-1	15	NA	TRBV6-6	CASSPDRGDLYEQFF	TGTGCCAGCAGTCCGGACAGGGGGGATCTCTATGAGCAGTTCTTC
NA	TRBJ1-2	10	NA	TRBV5-1	CASSADGYTF	TGCGCCAGCAGCGCGGATGGCTACACCTTC
TRBD1	TRBJ1-2	11	NA	TRBV3-1/TRBV3-2	CASSLGRGQTF	TGTGCCAGCAGCCTGGGAAGGGGGCAAACCTTC
TRBD2	TRBJ2-1	15	NA	TRBV27	CASSPGTSGRTEQFF	TGTGCCAGCAGTCCTGGGACTAGCGGGAGGACTGAGCAGTTCTTC
NA	TRBJ1-6	15	NA	TRBV30	CAWSVLIPGDSPLHF	TGTGCCTGGAGTGTACTAATCCCTGGCGATTCACCCCTCCACTTT
NA	TRBJ1-5	14	NA	TRBV19	CASSPRQPNQPQHF	TGTGCCAGTAGTCCTCGACAGCCCAATCAGCCCCAGCATTTT
NA	TRBJ2-3	15	few	TRBV11-3	CASSLFGRWADTQYF	TGTGCCAGCAGCTTATTCGGGAGATGGGCAGATACGCAGTATTTT
TRBD2	TRBJ2-2	17	NA	TRBV7-3	CASSLTRPGGYAGELFF	TGTGCCAGCAGCTTAACTCGGCCGGGAGGTTACGCCGGGGAGCTGTTTTTT
NA	TRBJ2-1	13	once	TRBV4-1	CASSQADGYEQFF	TGCGCCAGCAGCCAAGCCGACGGGTATGAGCAGTTCTTC
TRBD2	TRBJ2-7	19	once	TRBV9	CASSPRGGLAGGLSGEQYF	TGTGCCAGCAGCCCCCGGGGGGGACTAGCGGGAGGGCTCTCGGGCGAGCAGTACTTC
NA	TRBJ1-5	15	NA	TRBV19	CASSKLQGEYQPQHF	TGTGCCAGTAGTAAATTACAGGGAGAGTATCAGCCCCAGCATTTT
NA	TRBJ2-7	14	few	TRBV5-4	CASSLGTAAYEQYF	TGTGCCAGCAGCTTGGGGACAGCAGCGTACGAGCAGTACTTC
TRBD2	TRBJ2-1	13	NA	TRBV10-1	CASSTSGHNEQFF	TGCGCCAGCAGCACTAGCGGACACAATGAGCAGTTCTTC
NA	TRBJ2-2	13	few	TRBV19	CASLQGWTGELFF	TGTGCCAGTTTACAGGGCTGGACCGGGGAGCTGTTTTTT
TRBD2	TRBJ2-2	20	NA	TRBV27	CASSSPQSLAGEYSTGELFF	TGTGCCAGCAGTTCCCCCCAGAGTCTAGCGGGGGAATACAGCACCGGGGAGCTGTTTTTT
TRBD1	TRBJ2-7	14	NA	TRBV5-1	CASSFGTASYEQYF	TGCGCCAGCAGCTTTGGGACAGCCTCCTACGAGCAGTACTTC
TRBD2	TRBJ2-4	17	NA	TRBV5-1	CASSLGLAGGPGDIQYF	TGCGCCAGCAGCTTGGGACTAGCGGGAGGGCCGGGGGACATTCAGTACTTC
NA	TRBJ2-7	14	NA	TRBV7-3	CASSPSQGPYEQYF	TGTGCCAGCAGCCCCTCGCAGGGCCCCTACGAGCAGTACTTC
TRBD1	TRBJ1-4	15	few	TRBV27	CASRAGTGPNEKLFF	TGTGCCAGCAGGGCCGGGACAGGACCTAATGAAAAACTGTTTTTT
TRBD1	TRBJ2-3	16	many	TRBV14	CASSQSGKGATDTQYF	TGTGCCAGCAGCCAATCTGGGAAGGGGGCAACGGATACGCAGTATTTT
NA	TRBJ2-7	14	few	TRBV9	CASSVADISYEQYF	TGTGCCAGCAGCGTAGCGGACATATCCTACGAGCAGTACTTC
NA	TRBJ2-5	16	once	TRBV6-2/TRBV6-3	CASSDLWGPLQETQYF	TGTGCCAGCAGTGACCTGTGGGGGCCCCTCCAAGAGACCCAGTACTTC
TRBD1	TRBJ1-3	15	NA	TRBV9	CASSVDRASGNTIYF	TGTGCCAGCAGCGTCGACAGGGCCTCTGGAAACACCATATATTTT
NA	TRBJ2-7	13	NA	TRBV7-9	CASSLSITYEQYF	TGTGCCAGCAGCTTATCTATCACCTACGAGCAGTACTTC
NA	TRBJ1-5	13	NA	TRBV5-1	CASSLEGSQPQHF	TGCGCCAGCAGCTTGGAAGGGAGTCAGCCCCAGCATTTT
NA	TRBJ1-3	15	NA	TRBV18	CASSRRGDSGNTIYF	TGTGCCAGCTCACGGAGGGGAGACTCTGGAAACACCATATATTTT
TRBD1	TRBJ1-4	15	NA	TRBV6-5	CASSQSGTGGEKLFF	TGTGCCAGCAGTCAATCCGGGACAGGAGGGGAAAAACTGTTTTTT
NA	TRBJ2-7	14	once	TRBV19	CASSIVGRHYEQYF	TGTGCCAGTAGTATTGTTGGGAGACACTACGAGCAGTACTTC
NA	TRBJ1-2	13	NA	TRBV19	CASSSWAADGYTF	TGTGCCAGTAGTAGTTGGGCTGCAGATGGCTACACCTTC
NA	TRBJ2-4	16	NA	TRBV7-2	CASSLLRWALFNIQYF	TGTGCCAGCAGCTTACTTCGCTGGGCTCTTTTCAACATTCAGTACTTC
TRBD2	TRBJ2-2	21	NA	TRBV4-1	CASSQDWDSVLAGEHTGELFF	TGCGCCAGCAGCCAAGATTGGGATAGTGTACTAGCGGGAGAACACACCGGGGAGCTGTTTTTT
NA	TRBJ2-7	16	few	TRBV5-6	CASSLLATGGSYEQYF	TGTGCCAGCAGCTTGCTCGCGACCGGGGGCTCCTACGAGCAGTACTTC
NA	TRBJ1-1	14	NA	TRBV28	CASSEHGQNTEAFF	TGTGCCAGCAGCGAACATGGACAGAACACTGAAGCTTTCTTT
TRBD1	TRBJ2-1	14	few	TRBV6-5	CASSSTDRDNEQFF	TGTGCCAGCAGTTCCACGGACAGGGACAATGAGCAGTTCTTC
TRBD1	TRBJ1-1	18	NA	TRBV28	CASSLSPGQGALNTEAFF	TGTGCCAGCAGTTTATCTCCGGGACAGGGGGCCCTGAACACTGAAGCTTTCTTT
NA	TRBJ1-4	13	NA	TRBV28	CASRMAGDEKLFF	TGTGCCAGCAGGATGGCAGGGGATGAAAAACTGTTTTTT
TRBD2	TRBJ2-5	11	NA	TRBV20-1	CSTSVQETQYF	TGCAGTACTAGCGTACAAGAGACCCAGTACTTC
TRBD2	TRBJ2-1	14	NA	TRBV2	CASSLAGSYNEQFF	TGTGCCAGCAGTCTAGCGGGCTCCTACAATGAGCAGTTCTTC
NA	TRBJ2-5	16	NA	TRBV11-2	CASSEGGMGEQETQYF	TGTGCCAGCAGCGAAGGCGGGATGGGGGAGCAAGAGACCCAGTACTTC
TRBD2	TRBJ2-3	14	once	TRBV29-1	CSAEGLAAADTQYF	TGCAGCGCCGAAGGACTAGCGGCAGCAGATACGCAGTATTTT
TRBD1	TRBJ1-3	15	once	TRBV13	CASSFRTGPGNTIYF	TGTGCCAGCAGCTTTAGGACAGGCCCCGGAAACACCATATATTTT
TRBD2	TRBJ2-7	15	NA	TRBV9	CASSPGTSGSYEQYF	TGTGCCAGCAGCCCTGGGACTAGCGGGTCCTACGAGCAGTACTTC
TRBD2	TRBJ2-3	15	NA	TRBV27	CASRRLAGDLDTQYF	TGTGCCAGCAGAAGACTAGCGGGAGATCTAGATACGCAGTATTTT